Here is one T cell receptor beta chain with its context. The antigen is undetermined. The data originate from a study of long-term antiretroviral therapy in people with HIV. Points from the study as a whole: HIV repertoires showed narrower CDR3 length ranges than controls. Diversity increased after ART yet remained lower than in transplant donor controls.

The CDR3 has 14 amino acids. Germline V lookup: CDR1 SGHRS, CDR2 YFSETQ. Trimming removed 3 bases at V and 2 bases at J, with 10 bases between. Survey-level resolution applied to immunoSEQ assay v3.0. The assay was immunoSEQ multiplex PCR, and TCRdb's table has in-frame clones only and misses some. This repertoire shows about 25,000 clones, approximately 86% found once; its top ten account for about a sixth. From each donor, at least one pre-ART PBMC sample and at least two post-ART PBMC samples were obtained. This chain uses TRBV5-1 with TRBJ2-3; D is possibly TRBD2 (6 bases). The sample was unsorted PBMCs, taken 1.2 years after starting antiretroviral therapy. This sequence was found in a middle-aged man with HIV. The CDR3 DNA follows: TGCGCCAGCAGCTGGGGGACTCTCACAGATACGCAGTATTTT. Amino acids: CASSWGTLTDTQYF.